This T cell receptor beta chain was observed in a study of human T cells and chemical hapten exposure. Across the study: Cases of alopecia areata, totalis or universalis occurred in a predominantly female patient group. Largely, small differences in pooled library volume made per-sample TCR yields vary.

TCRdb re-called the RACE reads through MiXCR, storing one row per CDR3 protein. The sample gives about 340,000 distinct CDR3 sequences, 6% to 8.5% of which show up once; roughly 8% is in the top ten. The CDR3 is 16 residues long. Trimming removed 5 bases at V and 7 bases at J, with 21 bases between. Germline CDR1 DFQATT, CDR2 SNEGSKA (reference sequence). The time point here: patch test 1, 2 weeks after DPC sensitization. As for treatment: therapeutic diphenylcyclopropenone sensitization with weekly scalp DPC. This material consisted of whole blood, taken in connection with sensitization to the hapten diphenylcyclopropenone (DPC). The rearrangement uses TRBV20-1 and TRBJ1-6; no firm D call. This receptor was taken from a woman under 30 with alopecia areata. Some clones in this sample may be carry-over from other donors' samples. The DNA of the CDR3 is TGCAGTGCTCCCGGAAGGGAGAGGTCCCAGAATTCACCCCTCCACTTT. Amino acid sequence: CSAPGRERSQNSPLHF.